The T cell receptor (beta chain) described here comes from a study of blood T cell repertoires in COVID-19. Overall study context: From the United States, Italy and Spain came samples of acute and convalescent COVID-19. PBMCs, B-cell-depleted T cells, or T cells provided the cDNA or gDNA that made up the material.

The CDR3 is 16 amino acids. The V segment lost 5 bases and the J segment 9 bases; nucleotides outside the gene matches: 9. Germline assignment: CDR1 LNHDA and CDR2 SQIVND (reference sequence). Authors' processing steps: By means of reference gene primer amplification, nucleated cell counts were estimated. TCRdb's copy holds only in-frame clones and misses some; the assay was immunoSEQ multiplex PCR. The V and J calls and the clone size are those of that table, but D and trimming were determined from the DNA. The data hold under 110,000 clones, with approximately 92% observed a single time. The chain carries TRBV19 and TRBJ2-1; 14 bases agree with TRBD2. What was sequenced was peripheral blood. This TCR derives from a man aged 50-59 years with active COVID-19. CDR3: CASSSPGLAGVGEQFF. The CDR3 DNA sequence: TGTGCCAGTAGTTCCCCGGGACTAGCGGGAGTGGGTGAGCAGTTCTTC.